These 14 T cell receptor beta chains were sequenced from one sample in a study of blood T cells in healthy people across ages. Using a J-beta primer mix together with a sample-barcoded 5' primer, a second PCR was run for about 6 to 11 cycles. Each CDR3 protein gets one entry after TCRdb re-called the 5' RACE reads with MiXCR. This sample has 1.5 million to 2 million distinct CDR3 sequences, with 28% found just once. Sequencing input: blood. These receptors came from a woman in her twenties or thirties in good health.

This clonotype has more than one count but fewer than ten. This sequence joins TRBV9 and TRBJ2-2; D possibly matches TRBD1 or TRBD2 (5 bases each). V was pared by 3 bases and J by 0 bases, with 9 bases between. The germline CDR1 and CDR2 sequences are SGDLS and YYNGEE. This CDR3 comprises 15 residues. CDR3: CASSGGTANTGELFF. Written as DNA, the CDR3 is TGTGCCAGCAGCGGGGGGACGGCGAACACCGGGGAGCTGTTTTTT.

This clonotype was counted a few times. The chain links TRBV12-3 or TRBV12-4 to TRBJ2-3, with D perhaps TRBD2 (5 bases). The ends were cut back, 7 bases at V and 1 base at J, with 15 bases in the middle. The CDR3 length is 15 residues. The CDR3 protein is CASNPSYGGTDTQYF. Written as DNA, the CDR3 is TGTGCCAGCAATCCGAGCTACGGGGGCACAGATACGCAGTATTTT.

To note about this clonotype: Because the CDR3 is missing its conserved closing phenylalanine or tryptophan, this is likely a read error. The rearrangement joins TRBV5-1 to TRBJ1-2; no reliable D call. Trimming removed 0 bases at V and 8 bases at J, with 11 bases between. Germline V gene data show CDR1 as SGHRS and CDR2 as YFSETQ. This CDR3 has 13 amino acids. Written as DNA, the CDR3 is TGCGCCAGCAGCTTGGCTCCGCAGAGAGGCTACACCTTA. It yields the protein CASSLAPQRGYTL.

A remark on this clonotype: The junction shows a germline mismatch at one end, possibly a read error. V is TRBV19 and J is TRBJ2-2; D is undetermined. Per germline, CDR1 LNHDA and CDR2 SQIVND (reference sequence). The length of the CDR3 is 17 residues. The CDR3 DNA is TGTGCTAGTAGTATAGATATATGGCTAGGAAACACCGGGGAGCTGTTTTTT. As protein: CASSIDIWLGNTGELFF.

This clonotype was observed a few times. As DNA, the CDR3 is TGTGCCAGCAGCCCTCTCGCAGAGACCCAGTACTTC. This encodes CASSPLAETQYF. The chain employs TRBV5-5 and TRBJ2-5; no clear D. V was cut by 4 bases and J by 4 bases, with 8 bases left in between. CDR1 SGHKS and CDR2 YYEKEE come from the germline V gene (reference sequence). The CDR3 loop spans 12 amino acids.

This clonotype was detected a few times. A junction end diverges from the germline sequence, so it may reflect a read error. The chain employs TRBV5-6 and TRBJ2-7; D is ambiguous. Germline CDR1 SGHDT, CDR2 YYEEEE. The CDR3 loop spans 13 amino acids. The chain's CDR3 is CASSRTGSCEQYF. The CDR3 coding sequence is TGTGCCAGCAGCCGGACCGGCTCCTGCGAGCAGTACTTC.

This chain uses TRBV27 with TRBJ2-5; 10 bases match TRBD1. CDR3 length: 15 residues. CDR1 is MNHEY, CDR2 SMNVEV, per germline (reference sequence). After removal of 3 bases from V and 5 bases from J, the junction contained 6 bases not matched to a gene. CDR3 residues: CASSFSRDRGETQYF. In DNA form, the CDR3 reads TGTGCCAGCAGTTTCAGTAGGGACAGGGGTGAGACCCAGTACTTC.

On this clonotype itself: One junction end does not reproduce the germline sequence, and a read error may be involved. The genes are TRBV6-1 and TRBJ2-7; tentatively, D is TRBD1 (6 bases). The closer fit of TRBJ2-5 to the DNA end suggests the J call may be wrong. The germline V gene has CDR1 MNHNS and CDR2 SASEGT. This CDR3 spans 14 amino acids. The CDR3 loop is CASKKDSIQGTQYF. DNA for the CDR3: TGTGCCAGCAAGAAGGACAGCATCCAAGGGACCCAGTACTTC.

The CDR3 here is CASSGLAGGYQETQYF. CDR3 coding DNA: TGCGCCAGCAGTGGACTAGCGGGGGGGTACCAAGAGACCCAGTACTTC. The V gene is TRBV5-1, the J gene TRBJ2-5; 15 bases map to TRBD2. This CDR3 spans 16 amino acids. Germline V gene sequence: CDR1 SGHRS, CDR2 YFSETQ. Trimming at V came to 5 bases and at J to 0 bases, leaving 2 bases not matched to a gene.

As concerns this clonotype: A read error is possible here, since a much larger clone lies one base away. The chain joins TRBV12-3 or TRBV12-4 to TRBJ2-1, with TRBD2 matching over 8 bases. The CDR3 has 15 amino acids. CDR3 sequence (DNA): TGTGCCAGCAGGCGCGGGAGGAGCTCCTACAATGAGCACTTCTTC. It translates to CASRRGRSSYNEHFF.

CDR3 DNA sequence: TGTGCCAGCAGCTTGTCCGCAGACAGAGAGTATTTT. Protein product: CASSLSADREYF. This rearrangement joins TRBV13 to TRBJ2-3; a weak D match, TRBD1 (5 bases). The CDR3 sequence is 12 residues long. Germline V gives CDR1 PRHDT, CDR2 FYEKMQ (reference sequence). Trimming cost V 3 bases and J 13 bases, with 14 bases left between them.

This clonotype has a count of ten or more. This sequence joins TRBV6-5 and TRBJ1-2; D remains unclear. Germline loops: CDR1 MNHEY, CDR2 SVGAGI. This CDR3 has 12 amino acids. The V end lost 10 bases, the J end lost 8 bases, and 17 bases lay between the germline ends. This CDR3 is CATRTALEGYTF. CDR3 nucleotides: TGTGCCACGCGGACGGCCCTCGAGGGCTACACCTTC.

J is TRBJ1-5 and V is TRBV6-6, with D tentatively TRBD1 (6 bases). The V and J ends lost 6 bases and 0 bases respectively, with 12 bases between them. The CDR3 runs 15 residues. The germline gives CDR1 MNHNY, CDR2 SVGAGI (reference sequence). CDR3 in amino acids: CASRDSLYSNQPQHF. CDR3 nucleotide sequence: TGTGCCAGCAGGGACAGCCTCTATAGCAATCAGCCCCAGCATTTT.

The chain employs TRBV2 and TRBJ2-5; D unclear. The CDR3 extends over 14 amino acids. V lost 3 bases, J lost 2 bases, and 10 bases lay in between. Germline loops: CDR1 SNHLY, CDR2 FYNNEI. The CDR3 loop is CASSEEQRQETQYF. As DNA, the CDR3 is TGTGCCAGCAGTGAGGAGCAGAGGCAAGAGACCCAGTACTTC.